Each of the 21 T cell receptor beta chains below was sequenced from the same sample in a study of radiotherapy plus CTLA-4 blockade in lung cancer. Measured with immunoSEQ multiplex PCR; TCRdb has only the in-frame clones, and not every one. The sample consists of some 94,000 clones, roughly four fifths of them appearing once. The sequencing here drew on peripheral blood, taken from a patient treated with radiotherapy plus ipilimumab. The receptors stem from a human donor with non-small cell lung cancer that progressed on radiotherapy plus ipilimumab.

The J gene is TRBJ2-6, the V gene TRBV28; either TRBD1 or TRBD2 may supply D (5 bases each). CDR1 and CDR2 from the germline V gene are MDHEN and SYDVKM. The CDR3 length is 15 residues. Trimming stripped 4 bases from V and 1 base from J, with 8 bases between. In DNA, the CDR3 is TGTGCCAGCAGTTCGAGGGGATCTGGGGCCAACGTCCTGACTTTC. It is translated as CASSSRGSGANVLTF.

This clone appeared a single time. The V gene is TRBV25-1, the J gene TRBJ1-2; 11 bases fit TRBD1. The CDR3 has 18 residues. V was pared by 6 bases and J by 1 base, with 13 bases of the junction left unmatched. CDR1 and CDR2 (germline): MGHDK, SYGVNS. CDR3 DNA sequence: TGTGCCAGCAGGCGTTCCGGGACAGGGGGGTTGAATAACTATGGCTACACCTTC. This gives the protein CASRRSGTGGLNNYGYTF.

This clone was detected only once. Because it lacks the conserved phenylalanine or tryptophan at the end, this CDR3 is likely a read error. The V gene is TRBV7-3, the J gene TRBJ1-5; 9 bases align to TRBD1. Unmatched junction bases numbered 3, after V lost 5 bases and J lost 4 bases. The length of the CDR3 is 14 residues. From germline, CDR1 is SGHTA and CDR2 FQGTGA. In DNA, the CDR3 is TGTGCCAGCAGCGTAGGACAGGGGAATCAGCCCCAGCATCTT. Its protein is CASSVGQGNQPQHL.

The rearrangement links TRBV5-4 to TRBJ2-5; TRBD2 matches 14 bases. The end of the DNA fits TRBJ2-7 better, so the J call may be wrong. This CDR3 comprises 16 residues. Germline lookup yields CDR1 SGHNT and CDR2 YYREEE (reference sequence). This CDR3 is CASSSGLAGGLYEQYF. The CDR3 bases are TGTGCCAGCAGCTCTGGACTAGCGGGAGGTTTGTACGAGCAGTACTTC.

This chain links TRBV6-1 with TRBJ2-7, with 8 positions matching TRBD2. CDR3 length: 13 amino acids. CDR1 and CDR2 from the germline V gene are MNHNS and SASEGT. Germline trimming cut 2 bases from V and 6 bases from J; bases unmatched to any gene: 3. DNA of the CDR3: TGTGCCAGCAGTGAATTAGGGACTAGCGAGCAGTACGTC. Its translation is CASSELGTSEQYV.

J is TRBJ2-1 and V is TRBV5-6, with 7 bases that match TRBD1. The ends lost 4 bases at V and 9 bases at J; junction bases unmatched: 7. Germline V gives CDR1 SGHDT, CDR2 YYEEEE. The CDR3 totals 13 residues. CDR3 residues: CASSTPTGLEQFF. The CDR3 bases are TGTGCCAGCAGCACGCCGACAGGGCTTGAGCAGTTCTTC. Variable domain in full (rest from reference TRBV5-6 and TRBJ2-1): DAGVTQSPTHLIKTRGQQVTLRCSPKSGHDTVSWYQQALGQGPQFIFQYYEEEERQRGNFPDRFSGHQFPNYSSELNVNALLLGDSALYLCASSTPTGLEQFFGPGTRLTVL.

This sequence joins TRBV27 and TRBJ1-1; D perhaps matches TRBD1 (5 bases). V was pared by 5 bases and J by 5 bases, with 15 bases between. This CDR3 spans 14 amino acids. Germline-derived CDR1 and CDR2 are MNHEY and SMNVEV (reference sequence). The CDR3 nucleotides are TGTGCCAGCAGTATCCCGGGACCTGGGACTGAAGCTTTCTTT. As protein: CASSIPGPGTEAFF.

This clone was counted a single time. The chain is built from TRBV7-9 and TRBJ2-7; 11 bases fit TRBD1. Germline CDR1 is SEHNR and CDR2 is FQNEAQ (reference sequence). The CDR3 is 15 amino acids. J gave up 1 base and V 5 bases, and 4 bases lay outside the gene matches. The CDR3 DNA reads TGTGCCAGCAGCCGGACAGGGGGCGCATCCTACGAGCAGTACTTC. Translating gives CASSRTGGASYEQYF.

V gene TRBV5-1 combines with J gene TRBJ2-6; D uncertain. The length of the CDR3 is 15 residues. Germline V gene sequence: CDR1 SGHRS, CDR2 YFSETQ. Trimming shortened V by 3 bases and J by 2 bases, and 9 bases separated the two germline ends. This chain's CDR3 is CASSSGGAGANVLTF. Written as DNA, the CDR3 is TGCGCCAGCAGCTCCGGTGGAGCTGGGGCCAACGTCCTGACTTTC.

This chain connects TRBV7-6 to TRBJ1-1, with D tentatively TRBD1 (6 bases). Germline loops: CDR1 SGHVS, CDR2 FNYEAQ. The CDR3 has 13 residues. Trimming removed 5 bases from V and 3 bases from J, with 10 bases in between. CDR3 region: CASSKDSYTEAFF. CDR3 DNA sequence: TGTGCCAGCAGCAAGGACAGTTACACTGAAGCTTTCTTT.

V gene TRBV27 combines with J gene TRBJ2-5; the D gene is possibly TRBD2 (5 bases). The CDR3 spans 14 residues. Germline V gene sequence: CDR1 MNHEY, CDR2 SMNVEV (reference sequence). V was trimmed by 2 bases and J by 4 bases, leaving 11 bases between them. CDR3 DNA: TGTGCCAGCAGTTTAACGGCTAGCACAGAGACCCAGTACTTC. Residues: CASSLTASTETQYF.

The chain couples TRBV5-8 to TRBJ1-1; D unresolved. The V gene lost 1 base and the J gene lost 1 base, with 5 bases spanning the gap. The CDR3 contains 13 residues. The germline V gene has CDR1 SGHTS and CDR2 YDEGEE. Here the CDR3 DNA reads TGTGCCAGCAGCTTGAAAAGGAACACTGAAGCTTTCTTT. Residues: CASSLKRNTEAFF. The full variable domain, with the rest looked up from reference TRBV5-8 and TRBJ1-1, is EAGVTQSPTHLIKTRGQQATLRCSPISGHTSVYWYQQALGLGLQFLLWYDEGEERNRGNFPPRFSGRQFPNYSSELNVNALELEDSALYLCASSLKRNTEAFFGQGTRLTVV.

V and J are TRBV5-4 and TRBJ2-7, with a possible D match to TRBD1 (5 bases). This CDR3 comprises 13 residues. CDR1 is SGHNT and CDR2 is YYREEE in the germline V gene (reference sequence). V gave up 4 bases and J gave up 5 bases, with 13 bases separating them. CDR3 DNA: TGTGCCAGCAGCACTGGGCAGACAGACGAGCAGTACTTC. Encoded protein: CASSTGQTDEQYF. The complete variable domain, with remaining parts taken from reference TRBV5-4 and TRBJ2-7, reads ETGVTQSPTHLIKTRGQQVTLRCSSQSGHNTVSWYQQALGQGPQFIFQYYREEENGRGNFPPRFSGLQFPNYSSELNVNALELDDSALYLCASSTGQTDEQYFGPGTRLTVT.

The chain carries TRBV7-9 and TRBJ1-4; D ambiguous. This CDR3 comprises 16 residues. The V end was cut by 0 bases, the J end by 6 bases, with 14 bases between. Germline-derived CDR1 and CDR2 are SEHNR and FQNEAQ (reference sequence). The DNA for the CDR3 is TGTGCCAGCAGCTTAGCGACACGGTCATGGGATGAAAAACTGTTTTTT. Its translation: CASSLATRSWDEKLFF.

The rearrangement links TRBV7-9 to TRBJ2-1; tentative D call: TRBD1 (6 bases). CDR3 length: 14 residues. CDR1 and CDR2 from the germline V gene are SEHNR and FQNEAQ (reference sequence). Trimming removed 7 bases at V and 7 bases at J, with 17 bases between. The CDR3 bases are TGTGCCAGCAACCAGGGGTCCGAATTTAATGAGCAGTTCTTC. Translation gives CASNQGSEFNEQFF.

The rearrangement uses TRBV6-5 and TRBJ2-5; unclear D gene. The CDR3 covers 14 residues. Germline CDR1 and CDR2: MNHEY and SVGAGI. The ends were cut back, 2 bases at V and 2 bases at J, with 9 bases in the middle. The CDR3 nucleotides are TGTGCCAGCAGTTACGCCGGGTCTCAAGAGACCCAGTACTTC. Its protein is CASSYAGSQETQYF.

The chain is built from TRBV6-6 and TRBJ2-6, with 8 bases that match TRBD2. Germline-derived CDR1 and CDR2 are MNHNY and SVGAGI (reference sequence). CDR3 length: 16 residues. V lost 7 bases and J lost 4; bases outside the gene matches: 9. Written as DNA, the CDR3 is TGTGCCAGCACGTGGGGACTAGACGCCGGGGCCAACGTCCTGACTTTC. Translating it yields CASTWGLDAGANVLTF.

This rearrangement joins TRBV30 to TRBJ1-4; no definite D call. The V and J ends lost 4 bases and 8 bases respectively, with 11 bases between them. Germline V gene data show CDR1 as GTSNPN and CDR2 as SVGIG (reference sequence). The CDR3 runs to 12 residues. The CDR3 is CAWTASGEKLFF. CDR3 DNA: TGTGCCTGGACCGCCTCGGGAGAAAAACTGTTTTTT.

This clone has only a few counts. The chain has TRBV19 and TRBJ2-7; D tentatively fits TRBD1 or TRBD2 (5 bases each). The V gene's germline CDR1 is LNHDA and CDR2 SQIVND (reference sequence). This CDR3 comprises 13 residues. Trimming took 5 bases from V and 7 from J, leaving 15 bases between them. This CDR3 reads CASSPKTGTEQYV. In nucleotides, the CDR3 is TGTGCCAGTAGTCCCAAGACCGGGACGGAGCAGTACGTC.

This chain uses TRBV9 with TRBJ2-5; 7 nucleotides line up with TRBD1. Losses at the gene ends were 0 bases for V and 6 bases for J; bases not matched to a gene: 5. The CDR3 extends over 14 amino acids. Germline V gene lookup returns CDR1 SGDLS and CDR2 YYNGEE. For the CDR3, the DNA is TGTGCCAGCAGCGTAGGGGACAGTTCAAAGACCCAGTACTTC. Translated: CASSVGDSSKTQYF.

The CDR3 bases are TGCGCCAGCAGCTTGGAGGTCCTCCAAGAGACCCAGTACTTC. Translating it yields CASSLEVLQETQYF. V usage is TRBV5-1 and J usage is TRBJ2-5; D unresolved. Per the germline V gene, CDR1 is SGHRS and CDR2 is YFSETQ. This CDR3 has 14 amino acids. The germline V and J ends were trimmed by 0 bases and 1 base, with 7 bases remaining between them.